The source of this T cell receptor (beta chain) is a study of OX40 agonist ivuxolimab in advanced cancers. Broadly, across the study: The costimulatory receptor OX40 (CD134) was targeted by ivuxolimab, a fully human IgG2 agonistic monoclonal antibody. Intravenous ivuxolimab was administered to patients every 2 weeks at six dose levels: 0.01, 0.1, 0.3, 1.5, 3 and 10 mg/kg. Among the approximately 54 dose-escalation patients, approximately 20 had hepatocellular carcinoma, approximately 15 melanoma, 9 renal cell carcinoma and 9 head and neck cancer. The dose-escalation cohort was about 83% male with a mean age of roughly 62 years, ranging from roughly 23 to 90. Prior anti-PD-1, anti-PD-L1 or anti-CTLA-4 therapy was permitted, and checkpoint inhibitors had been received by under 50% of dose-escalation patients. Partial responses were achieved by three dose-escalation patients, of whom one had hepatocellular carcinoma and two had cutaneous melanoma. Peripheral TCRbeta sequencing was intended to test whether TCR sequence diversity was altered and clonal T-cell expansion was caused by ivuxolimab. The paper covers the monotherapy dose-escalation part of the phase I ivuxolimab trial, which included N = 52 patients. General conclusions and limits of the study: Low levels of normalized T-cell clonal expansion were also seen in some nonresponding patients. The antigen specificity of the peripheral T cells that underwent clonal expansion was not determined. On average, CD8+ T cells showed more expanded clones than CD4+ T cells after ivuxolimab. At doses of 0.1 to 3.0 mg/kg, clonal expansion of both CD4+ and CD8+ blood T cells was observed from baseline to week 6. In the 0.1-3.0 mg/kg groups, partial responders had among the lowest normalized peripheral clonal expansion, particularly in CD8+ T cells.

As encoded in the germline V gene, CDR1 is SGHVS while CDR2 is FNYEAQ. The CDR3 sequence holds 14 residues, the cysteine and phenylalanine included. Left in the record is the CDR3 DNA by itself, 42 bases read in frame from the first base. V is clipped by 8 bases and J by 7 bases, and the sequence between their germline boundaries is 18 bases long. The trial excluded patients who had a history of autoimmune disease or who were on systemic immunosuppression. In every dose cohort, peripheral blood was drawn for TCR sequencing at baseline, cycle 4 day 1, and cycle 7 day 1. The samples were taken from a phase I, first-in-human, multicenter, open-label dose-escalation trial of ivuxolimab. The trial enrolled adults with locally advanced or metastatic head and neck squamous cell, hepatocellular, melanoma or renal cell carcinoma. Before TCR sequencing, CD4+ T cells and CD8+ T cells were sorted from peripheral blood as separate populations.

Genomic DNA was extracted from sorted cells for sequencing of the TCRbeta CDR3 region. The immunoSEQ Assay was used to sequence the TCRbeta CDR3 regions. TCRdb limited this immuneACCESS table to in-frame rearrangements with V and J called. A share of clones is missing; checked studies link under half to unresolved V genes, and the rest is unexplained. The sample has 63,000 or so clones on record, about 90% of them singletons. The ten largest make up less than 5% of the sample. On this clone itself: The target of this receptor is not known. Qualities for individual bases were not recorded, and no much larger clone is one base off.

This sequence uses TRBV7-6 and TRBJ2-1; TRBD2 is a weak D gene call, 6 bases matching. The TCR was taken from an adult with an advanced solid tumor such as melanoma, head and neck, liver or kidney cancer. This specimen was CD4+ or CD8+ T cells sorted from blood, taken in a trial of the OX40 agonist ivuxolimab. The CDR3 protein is CASGGVAIGNEQFF. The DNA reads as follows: TGTGCCAGCGGCGGGGTGGCAATAGGGAATGAGCAGTTCTTC.